This T cell receptor beta chain appears in the sequencing data of a study of CD8+ T cells in alopecia areata. Germline CDR1 MGHDK, CDR2 SYGVNS. Trimming left V 3 bases short and J 1 base short, with 13 bases between. This CDR3 has 16 amino acids. After isolation, RNA underwent reverse transcription to generate cDNA as the sequencing template. Measured with immunoSEQ multiplex PCR; TCRdb has only the in-frame clones, and not every one. Of 150,000 to 250,000 clones detected, roughly 64% appear once; the ten largest clones hold under 7%. Treatment indicated: oral pan-JAK inhibitor, 5-10 mg twice daily. This receptor was identified in a human donor with alopecia areata. Sequenced material: CD4+ T cells sorted from blood, taken at week 24, from a patient treated with tofacitinib. This sequence joins TRBV25-1 and TRBJ1-5; tentatively, D is TRBD1 (5 bases). CDR3 bases: TGTGCCAGCAGTGATTCCTCGGGACGGAGCAATCAGCCCCAGCATTTT. As protein: CASSDSSGRSNQPQHF.